These T cell receptor beta chains were read from a single sample in a study of CD8 T cells in Susac syndrome. TCRdb redid the calling of the immunoSEQ multiplex PCR reads with MiXCR, one entry per CDR3 protein. The sample comprises 160,000 or so distinct CDR3 sequences, about 94% of which are singletons, and roughly 0.2% rests with the top ten. Sequencing was performed on CD8+ T cells from PBMCs. Source of these receptors: a human donor with multiple sclerosis. Each CDR3 is given with its conserved first and last residue. Each record gives: CDR3 protein, CDR3 DNA, D gene, V gene, clone size, J gene. D genes are given only for firm matches. A row's size may be missing; if present it is once, few, many or a size class.

CASSYQKPEQYF TGTGCCAGCAGCTACCAAAAGCCCGAGCAGTACTTC . TRBV7-2 . TRBJ2-7
CASSVEGRAQTLTNEQFF TGTGCCAGCAGCGTAGAGGGTAGGGCACAGACACTGACCAATGAGCAGTTCTTC . TRBV9 . TRBJ2-1
CSAVTGDMSYEQYF TGCAGTGCTGTGACAGGGGATATGTCCTACGAGCAGTACTTC TRBD1 TRBV20-1 . TRBJ2-7
CASSYAGDVMSYTF TGTGCCAGTTCCTATGCGGGGGACGTCATGAGCTACACCTTC . TRBV19 once TRBJ1-2
CASNPPLSHEQYF TGTGCCAGCAACCCCCCGCTCTCTCACGAGCAGTACTTC . TRBV7-9 . TRBJ2-7
CSASDLPGPGPPGGYTF TGCAGTGCTAGTGACCTACCTGGACCGGGACCGCCGGGAGGCTACACCTTC . TRBV20-1 . TRBJ1-2
CASSLWDPRNNEQFF TGTGCCAGCAGCCTCTGGGACCCGCGGAACAATGAGCAGTTCTTC . TRBV7-9 . TRBJ2-1
CAWTGTGEQYF TGTGCCTGGACCGGGACAGGGGAGCAGTACTTC TRBD1 TRBV30 . TRBJ2-7
CSVAGTANYEQYF TGCAGCGTTGCCGGGACAGCGAACTACGAGCAGTACTTC TRBD1 TRBV29-1 . TRBJ2-7
CSVDRGGSTGELFF TGCAGCGTCGACAGGGGAGGGAGCACCGGGGAGCTGTTTTTT . TRBV29-1 . TRBJ2-2
CASSPLQEGWTEAFF TGTGCCAGCAGCCCCCTGCAGGAGGGGTGGACTGAAGCTTTCTTT . TRBV4-2 . TRBJ1-1
CASSPSGGASYEQFF TGTGCCAGCAGCCCGAGCGGGGGGGCCTCCTATGAGCAGTTCTTC TRBD2 TRBV7-9 . TRBJ2-1
CASSLTSNQPQHF TGTGCCAGCAGTTTAACGTCCAATCAGCCCCAGCATTTT . TRBV27 . TRBJ1-5
CSARRRGTYEQYF TGCAGTGCTAGGCGACGGGGTACCTACGAGCAGTACTTC . TRBV20-1 . TRBJ2-7
CASSLSSVGSSYNEQFF TGTGCCAGCAGTTTATCTTCCGTTGGGAGCTCCTACAATGAGCAGTTCTTC . TRBV12-3/TRBV12-4 . TRBJ2-1
CASSSGGTYEQYF TGTGCCAGCAGTTCGGGTGGGACCTACGAGCAGTACTTC . TRBV11-2 . TRBJ2-7
CASSSGLYTEAFF TGTGCCAGCAGTTCCGGACTATACACTGAAGCTTTCTTT . TRBV28 . TRBJ1-1
CSASSQGEQFF TGCAGTGCTTCCAGCCAGGGTGAGCAGTTCTTC . TRBV20-1 . TRBJ2-1
CSARDQRGQETQYF TGCAGTGCTAGAGATCAGCGAGGGCAAGAGACCCAGTACTTC . TRBV20-1 . TRBJ2-5
CASSASRDTPIEQFF TGTGCCAGCAGCGCATCCCGGGACACCCCGATTGAGCAGTTCTTC . TRBV9 . TRBJ2-1
CASSYIGTIYGYTF TGTGCCAGCAGTTACATCGGGACGATCTATGGCTACACCTTC . TRBV6-2/TRBV6-3 once TRBJ1-2
CSARDSRSTGELFF TGCAGTGCTAGAGATTCCAGGTCCACCGGGGAGCTGTTTTTT . TRBV20-1 . TRBJ2-2
CAWNLRGLGTQYF TGTGCCTGGAATTTGAGGGGTTTGGGTACGCAGTATTTT . TRBV30 once TRBJ2-3
CASSLTHSSPLHF TGTGCCAGCAGTTTGACCCATTCTTCACCCCTCCACTTT . TRBV12-3/TRBV12-4 . TRBJ1-6
CASGFEGPRPLYGYTF TGTGCTAGTGGCTTCGAGGGGCCTCGCCCCCTTTATGGCTACACCTTC . TRBV12-5 . TRBJ1-2
CASSQALGQVSYEQYF TGCGCCAGCAGCCAAGCCCTGGGACAGGTATCCTACGAGCAGTACTTC TRBD1 TRBV4-3 . TRBJ2-7
CASSAYQETQYF TGTGCCAGCAGTGCGTACCAAGAGACCCAGTACTTC . TRBV25-1 few TRBJ2-5
CAKPNPRVRYGYTF TGTGCCAAACCGAACCCCAGGGTCCGCTATGGCTACACCTTC . TRBV3-1 once TRBJ1-2
CASSPGALATEAFF TGTGCCAGTAGTCCGGGGGCTTTGGCCACTGAAGCTTTCTTT . TRBV19 . TRBJ1-1
CASSHPRGGGTYNEQFF TGTGCCAGCAGCCACCCCCGGGGGGGAGGGACCTACAATGAGCAGTTCTTC TRBD2 TRBV9 . TRBJ2-1
CSVVQTGGNIQYF TGCAGCGTAGTCCAAACAGGGGGCAACATTCAGTACTTC TRBD1 TRBV29-1 . TRBJ2-4
CASSARDRETQYF TGTGCCAGCAGTGCCCGGGACAGGGAGACTCAGTACTTC TRBD1 TRBV6-4 . TRBJ2-4
CASSDGGPMMGYTF TGTGCCAGCAGCGACGGAGGCCCCATGATGGGCTACACCTTC . TRBV9 . TRBJ1-2
CASRPIGQNGYTF TGTGCCAGCAGGCCTATCGGACAGAATGGCTACACCTTC . TRBV27 . TRBJ1-2
CATSRLKGGQETQYF TGTGCCACCAGCAGGCTAAAGGGAGGCCAAGAGACCCAGTACTTC . TRBV15 . TRBJ2-5
CASSQVGGGYEQYF TGCGCCAGCAGCCAGGTCGGGGGAGGCTACGAGCAGTACTTC . TRBV4-1 . TRBJ2-7